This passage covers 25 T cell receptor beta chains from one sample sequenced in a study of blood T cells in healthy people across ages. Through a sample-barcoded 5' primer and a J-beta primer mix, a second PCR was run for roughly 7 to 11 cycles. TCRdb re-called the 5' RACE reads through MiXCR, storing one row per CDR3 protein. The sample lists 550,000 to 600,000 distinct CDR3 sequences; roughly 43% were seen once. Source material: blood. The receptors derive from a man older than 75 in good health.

CDR3 residues: CASSVEGRWDRVDNEQFF. In DNA form, the CDR3 reads TGTGCCAGCAGCGTAGAGGGGAGGTGGGACAGGGTCGACAATGAGCAGTTCTTC. The chain employs TRBV9 and TRBJ2-1, with 9 bases that match TRBD1. This CDR3 has 18 residues. V shed 0 bases and J 5 bases; nucleotides not matched to a gene: 12. Per the germline V gene, CDR1 is SGDLS and CDR2 is YYNGEE.

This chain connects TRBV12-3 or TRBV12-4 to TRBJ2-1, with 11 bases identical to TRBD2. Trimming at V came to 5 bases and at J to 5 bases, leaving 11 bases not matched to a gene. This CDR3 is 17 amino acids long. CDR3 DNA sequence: TGTGCCAGCAGTACGACCCACGGGACTAGCGGCCACAATGAGCAGTTCTTC. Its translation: CASSTTHGTSGHNEQFF.

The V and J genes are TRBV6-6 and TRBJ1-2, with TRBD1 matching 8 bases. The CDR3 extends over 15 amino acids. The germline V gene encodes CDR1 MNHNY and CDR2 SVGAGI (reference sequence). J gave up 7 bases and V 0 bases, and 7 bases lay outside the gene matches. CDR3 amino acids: CASSYSGQAGVGYTF. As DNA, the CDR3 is TGTGCCAGCAGTTACTCGGGACAGGCAGGAGTTGGCTACACCTTC.

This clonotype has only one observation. The CDR3 loop reads CATSGYNTYEQYF. The CDR3 DNA reads TGTGCCACTTCCGGCTATAATACCTACGAGCAGTACTTC. The chain employs TRBV27 and TRBJ2-7; the D is unclear. The ends were cut back, 10 bases at V and 2 bases at J, with 15 bases in the middle. Germline assignment: CDR1 MNHEY and CDR2 SMNVEV (reference sequence). The CDR3 runs to 13 residues.

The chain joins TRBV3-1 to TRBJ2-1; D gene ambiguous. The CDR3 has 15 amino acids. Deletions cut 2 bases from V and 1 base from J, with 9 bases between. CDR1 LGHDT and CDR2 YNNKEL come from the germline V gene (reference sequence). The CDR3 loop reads CASSQTERSYNEQFF. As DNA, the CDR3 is TGTGCCAGCAGCCAAACGGAAAGGTCCTACAATGAGCAGTTCTTC.

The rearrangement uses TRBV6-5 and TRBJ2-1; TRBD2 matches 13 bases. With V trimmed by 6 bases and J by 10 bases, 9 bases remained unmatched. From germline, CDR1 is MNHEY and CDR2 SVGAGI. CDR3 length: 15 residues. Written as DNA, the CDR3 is TGTGCCAGCAGCCCGGGACTAGCGGGGCGCGGGGAGCAGTTCTTC. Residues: CASSPGLAGRGEQFF.

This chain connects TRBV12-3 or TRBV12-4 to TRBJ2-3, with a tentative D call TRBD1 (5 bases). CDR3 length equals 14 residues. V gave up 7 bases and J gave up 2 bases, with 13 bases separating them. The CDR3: CASNLGAPTDTQYF. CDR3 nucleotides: TGTGCCAGCAACTTAGGGGCCCCCACAGATACGCAGTATTTT.

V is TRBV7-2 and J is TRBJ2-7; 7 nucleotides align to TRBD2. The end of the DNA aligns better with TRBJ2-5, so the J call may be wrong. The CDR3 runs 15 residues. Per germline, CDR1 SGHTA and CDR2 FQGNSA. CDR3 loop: CASSFRRGRGETQYF. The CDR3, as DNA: TGTGCCAGCAGCTTCCGTCGGGGGAGGGGAGAGACCCAGTACTTC.

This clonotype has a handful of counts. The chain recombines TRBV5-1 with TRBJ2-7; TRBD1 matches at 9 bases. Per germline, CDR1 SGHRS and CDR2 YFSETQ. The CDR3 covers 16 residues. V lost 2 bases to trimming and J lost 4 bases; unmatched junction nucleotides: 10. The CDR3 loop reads CASSLNQPGQGYEQYF. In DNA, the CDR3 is TGCGCCAGCAGCTTAAATCAACCGGGACAGGGTTACGAGCAGTACTTC.

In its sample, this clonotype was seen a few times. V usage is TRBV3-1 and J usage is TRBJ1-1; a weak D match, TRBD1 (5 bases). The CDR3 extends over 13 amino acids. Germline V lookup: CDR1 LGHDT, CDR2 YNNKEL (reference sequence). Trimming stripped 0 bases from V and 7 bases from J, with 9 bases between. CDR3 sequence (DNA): TGTGCCAGCAGCCAAGATCGGGGACGTGAAGCTTTCTTT. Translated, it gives CASSQDRGREAFF.

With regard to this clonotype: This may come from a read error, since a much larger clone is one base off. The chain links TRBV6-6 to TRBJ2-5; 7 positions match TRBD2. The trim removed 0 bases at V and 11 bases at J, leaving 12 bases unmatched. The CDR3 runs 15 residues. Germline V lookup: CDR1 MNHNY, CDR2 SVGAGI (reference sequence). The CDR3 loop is CASSYSGRGYNEQYF. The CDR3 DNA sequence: TGTGCCAGCAGTTACTCGGGGAGGGGCTACAATGAGCAGTACTTC.

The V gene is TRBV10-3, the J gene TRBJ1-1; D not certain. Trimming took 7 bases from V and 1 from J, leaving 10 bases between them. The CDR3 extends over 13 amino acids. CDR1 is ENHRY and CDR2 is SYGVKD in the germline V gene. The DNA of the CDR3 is TGTGCCATCATAGTCTGGGAGAACACTGAAGCTTTCTTT. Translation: CAIIVWENTEAFF.

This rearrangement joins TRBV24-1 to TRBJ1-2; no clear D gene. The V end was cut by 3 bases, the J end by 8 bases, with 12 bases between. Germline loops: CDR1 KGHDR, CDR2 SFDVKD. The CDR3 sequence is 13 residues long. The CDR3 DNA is TGTGCCACCAGTGATAGGGAGGGTACCGGCTACACCTTC. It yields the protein CATSDREGTGYTF.

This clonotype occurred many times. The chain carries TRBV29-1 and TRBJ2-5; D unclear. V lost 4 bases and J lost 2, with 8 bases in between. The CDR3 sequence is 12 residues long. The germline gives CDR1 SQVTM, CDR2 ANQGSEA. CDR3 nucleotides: TGCAGCGTTGGTACACATCAAGAGACCCAGTACTTC. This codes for CSVGTHQETQYF.

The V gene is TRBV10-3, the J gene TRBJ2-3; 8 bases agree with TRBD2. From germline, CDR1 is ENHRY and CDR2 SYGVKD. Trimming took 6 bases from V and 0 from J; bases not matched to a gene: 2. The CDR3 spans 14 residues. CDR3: CAIRASGSTDTQYF. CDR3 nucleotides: TGTGCCATCAGGGCTAGCGGGAGCACAGATACGCAGTATTTT.

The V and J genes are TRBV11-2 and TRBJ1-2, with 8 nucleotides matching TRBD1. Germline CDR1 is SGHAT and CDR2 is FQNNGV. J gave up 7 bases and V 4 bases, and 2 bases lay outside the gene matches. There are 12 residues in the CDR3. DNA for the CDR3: TGTGCCAGCAGCTATGGGACAGGTGGCTACACCTTC. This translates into CASSYGTGGYTF.

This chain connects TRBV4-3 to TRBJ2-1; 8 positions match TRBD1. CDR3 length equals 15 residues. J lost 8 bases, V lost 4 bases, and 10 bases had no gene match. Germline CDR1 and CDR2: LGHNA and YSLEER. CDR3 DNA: TGCGCCAGCAGCCTCCTTCCTGGACAGGGCGATGAGCAGTTCTTC. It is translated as CASSLLPGQGDEQFF.

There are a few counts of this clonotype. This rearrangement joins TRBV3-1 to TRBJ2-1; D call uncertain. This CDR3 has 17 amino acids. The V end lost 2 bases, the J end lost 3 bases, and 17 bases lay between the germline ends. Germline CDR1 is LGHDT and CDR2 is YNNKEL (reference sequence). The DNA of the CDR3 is TGTGCCAGCAGCCAAAGGAGAGGTATTGGCGTCTACAATGAGCAGTTCTTC. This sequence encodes CASSQRRGIGVYNEQFF.

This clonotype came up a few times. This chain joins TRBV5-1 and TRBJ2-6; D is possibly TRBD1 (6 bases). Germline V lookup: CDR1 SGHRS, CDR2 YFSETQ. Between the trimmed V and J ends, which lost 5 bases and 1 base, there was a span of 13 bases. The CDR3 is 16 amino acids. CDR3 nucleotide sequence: TGCGCCAGCAGTCAACCCCAGGGGTCTGGGGCCAACGTCCTGACTTTC. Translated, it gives CASSQPQGSGANVLTF. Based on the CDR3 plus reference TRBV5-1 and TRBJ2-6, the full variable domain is KAGVTQTPRYLIKTRGQQVTLSCSPISGHRSVSWYQQTPGQGLQFLFEYFSETQRNKGNFPGRFSGRQFSNSRSEMNVSTLELGDSALYLCASSQPQGSGANVLTFGAGSRLTVL.

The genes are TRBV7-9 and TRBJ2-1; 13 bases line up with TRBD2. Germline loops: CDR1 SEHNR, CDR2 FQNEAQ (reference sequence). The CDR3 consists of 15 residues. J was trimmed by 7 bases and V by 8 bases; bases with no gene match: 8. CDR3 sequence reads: CASFLGTSGANEQFF. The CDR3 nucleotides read TGTGCCAGCTTCCTCGGGACTAGCGGGGCGAATGAGCAGTTCTTC.

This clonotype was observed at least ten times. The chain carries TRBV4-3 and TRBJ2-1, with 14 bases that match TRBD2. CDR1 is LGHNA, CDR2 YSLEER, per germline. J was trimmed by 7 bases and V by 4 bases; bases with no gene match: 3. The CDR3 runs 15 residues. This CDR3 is CASSRLAGGLNEQFF. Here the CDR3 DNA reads TGCGCCAGCAGCCGACTAGCGGGGGGGCTAAATGAGCAGTTCTTC.

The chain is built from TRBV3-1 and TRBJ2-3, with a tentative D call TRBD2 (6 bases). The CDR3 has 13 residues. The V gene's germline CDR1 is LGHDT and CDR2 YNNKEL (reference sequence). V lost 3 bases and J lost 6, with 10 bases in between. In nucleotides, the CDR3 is TGTGCCAGCAGCCAGTGGGAGGCGGATACGCAGTATTTT. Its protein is CASSQWEADTQYF.

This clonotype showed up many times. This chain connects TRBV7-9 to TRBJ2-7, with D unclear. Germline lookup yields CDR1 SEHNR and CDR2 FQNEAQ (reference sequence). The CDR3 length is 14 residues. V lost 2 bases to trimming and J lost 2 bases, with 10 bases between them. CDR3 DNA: TGTGCCAGCAGCTTATATGGGGTTACCTACGAGCAGTACTTC. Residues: CASSLYGVTYEQYF.

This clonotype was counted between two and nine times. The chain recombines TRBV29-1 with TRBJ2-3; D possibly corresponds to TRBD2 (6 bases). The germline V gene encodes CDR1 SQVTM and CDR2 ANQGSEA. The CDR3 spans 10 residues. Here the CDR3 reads CKAGVDTQYF. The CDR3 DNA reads TGCAAAGCGGGCGTCGATACGCAGTATTTT.

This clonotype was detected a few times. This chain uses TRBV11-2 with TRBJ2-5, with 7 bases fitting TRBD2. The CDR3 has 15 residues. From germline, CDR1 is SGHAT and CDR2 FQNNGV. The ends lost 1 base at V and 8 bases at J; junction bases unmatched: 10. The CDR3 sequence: CASSLAGKGGTTQYF. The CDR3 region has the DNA TGTGCCAGCAGCTTAGCTGGGAAGGGAGGGACCACCCAGTACTTC.